A selection of T cell receptor beta chains follows, all from one sample in a study of T cells in Graves' hyperthyroidism and ophthalmopathy. TCRdb analysed the multiplex PCR reads with MiXCR anew, one entry per CDR3 protein. In the table there are 300,000 to 400,000 distinct CDR3 sequences, 15% to 20% of which are singletons. The source material was blood. These receptor sequences come from a woman aged 50 to 60 with Graves' hyperthyroidism. Both conserved end residues are trimmed from each CDR3.

length	V	CDR3
16	TRBV28	ASSLGRTSGRGTDTQY
11	TRBV20-1	SAGGTHTDTQY
12	TRBV20-1	SARDGGGGAEQF
12	TRBV6-5	ASSYRGPDNEQF
11	TRBV12-3/TRBV12-4	ASSLTPPDTQY
13	TRBV3-1	ASSPGGQGTDEQF
12	TRBV12-3/TRBV12-4	ASSFGQGISPLH
13	TRBV12-3/TRBV12-4	ASKKTGGKSSEQF
12	TRBV7-6	ASSLSPGANVLT
13	TRBV27	ASRPGTGVNSPLH
14	TRBV27	ASSPTRVGSGNTIY
12	TRBV20-1	SASSGRAPYEQY